This passage covers 11 T cell receptor beta chains from one sample sequenced in a study of blood T cell repertoires in COVID-19. The table came from immunoSEQ multiplex PCR; TCRdb's copy has only in-frame clones and leaves some out. The sample yields about 350,000 clones, around 90% seen once. Sequences were obtained from peripheral blood. The receptors were gathered from an older woman with COVID-19, enrolled during active disease.

The rearrangement links TRBV7-9 to TRBJ1-1; D uncertain. V lost 7 bases and J 4 bases, leaving 10 bases between the germline ends. There are 12 residues in the CDR3. Germline CDR1 is SEHNR and CDR2 is FQNEAQ (reference sequence). The CDR3 here is CASNGKITEAFF. CDR3 DNA: TGTGCCAGCAACGGGAAGATCACTGAAGCTTTCTTT.

V and J are TRBV19 and TRBJ1-4; TRBD1 agrees at 7 bases. The CDR3 runs to 14 residues. Looked up from germline, CDR1 is LNHDA and CDR2 is SQIVND (reference sequence). With V trimmed by 3 bases and J by 5 bases, 3 bases remained unmatched. CDR3 in DNA: TGTGCCAGTAGTATGGGGGACAGCAATGAAAAACTGTTTTTT. It specifies CASSMGDSNEKLFF.

The chain employs TRBV24-1 and TRBJ2-2; TRBD1 matches at 8 bases. In germline, CDR1 is KGHDR, CDR2 SFDVKD. The CDR3 contains 16 residues. V was clipped by 4 bases and J by 4 bases; unmatched bases: 7. The CDR3 here is CATSDPRTGSTGELFF. In nucleotides, the CDR3 is TGTGCCACCAGTGACCCGCGGACAGGGTCCACCGGGGAGCTGTTTTTT.

V usage is TRBV6-5 and J usage is TRBJ1-2, with 7 bases that match TRBD1. Germline CDR1 reads MNHEY; CDR2 reads SVGAGI. The CDR3 length is 14 residues. V was pared by 2 bases and J by 8 bases, with 8 bases of the junction left unmatched. This CDR3 is CASSYADRARGYTF. CDR3 nucleotides: TGTGCCAGCAGTTACGCCGACAGGGCCAGGGGCTACACCTTC.

This clone was recorded only once. The chain joins TRBV27 to TRBJ2-7, with TRBD2 as a possible D gene (6 bases). Trimming left V 6 bases short and J 3 bases short, with 18 bases between. CDR3 length equals 15 residues. The germline gives CDR1 MNHEY, CDR2 SMNVEV (reference sequence). CDR3 DNA: TGTGCCAGCAGATCCGACATCATGGGAGGCTACGAGCAGTACTTC. Translating gives CASRSDIMGGYEQYF.

This chain connects TRBV3-1 (or the pseudogene TRBV3-2) to TRBJ1-1; 9 positions agree with TRBD1. Germline V gene data show CDR1 as LGHDT and CDR2 as YNNKEL (reference sequence). Unmatched junction bases numbered 8, after V lost 5 bases and J lost 4 bases. There are 15 residues in the CDR3. CDR3 DNA: TGTGCCAGCAGCAGTTGGGACAGGGCTGGCACTGAAGCTTTCTTT. Translating gives CASSSWDRAGTEAFF.

The chain has TRBV9 and TRBJ1-1; no firm D call. Trimming left V 0 bases short and J 3 bases short, with 6 bases between. Germline values: CDR1 SGDLS, CDR2 YYNGEE. The CDR3 runs 13 residues. CDR3 sequence (DNA): TGTGCCAGCAGCGTAGAACTTCACACTGAAGCTTTCTTT. It specifies CASSVELHTEAFF.

The genes are TRBV12-3 or TRBV12-4 and TRBJ2-7; no clear D gene. Trimming stripped 5 bases from V and 5 bases from J, with 13 bases between. The CDR3 is made up of 13 amino acids. The CDR3 DNA is TGTGCCAGCAGTCCTCGGGTCCCCCACGAGCAGTACTTC. Translating it yields CASSPRVPHEQYF.

The chain joins TRBV3-1 (or the pseudogene TRBV3-2) to TRBJ1-2, with D possibly TRBD1 on 5 matching bases. CDR1 LGHDT and CDR2 YNNKEL come from the germline V gene (reference sequence). Trimming shortened V by 7 bases and J by 4 bases, and 19 bases separated the two germline ends. The CDR3 has 15 amino acids. CDR3 nucleotides: TGTGCCAGCAAATTGGGGGGGAAGTCAGTCTATGGCTACACCTTC. Translating it yields CASKLGGKSVYGYTF.

The chain employs TRBV10-3 and TRBJ1-2, with D possibly TRBD1 on 6 matching bases. Germline lookup yields CDR1 ENHRY and CDR2 SYGVKD. V gave up 10 bases and J gave up 0 bases, with 6 bases separating them. This CDR3 is 11 amino acids long. The CDR3 loop is CATGANYGYTF. DNA of the CDR3: TGTGCCACAGGGGCTAACTATGGCTACACCTTC.

This clone was counted a few times. The chain uses TRBV3-1 (or the pseudogene TRBV3-2) and TRBJ2-1; TRBD2 aligns across 9 bases. V lost 1 base to trimming and J lost 11 bases; unmatched junction nucleotides: 9. This CDR3 spans 15 amino acids. The V gene's germline CDR1 is LGHDT and CDR2 YNNKEL (reference sequence). CDR3 amino acids: CASSQVAGGFLKQFF. CDR3 DNA sequence: TGTGCCAGCAGCCAAGTTGCGGGGGGGTTCCTGAAGCAGTTCTTC.